This entry describes one T cell receptor (beta chain). What it binds is not known. Second doses that came at about 4 or about 12 weeks were put together. The source of the sample is a study of T cell responses to AZD1222 COVID-19 vaccine. Overall study results and limits: Researchers took repertoire samples only after the peak T cell response had come. Vaccination with two AZD1222 doses was followed by a rise in Spike-specific TCR breadth and depth.

Clones were sequenced by immunoSEQ multiplex PCR, and TCRdb holds only the in-frame ones, with some missing. The sample consists of approximately 130,000 clones, 70% to 90% of them appearing once. The sequence came from an adult who received the AZD1222 COVID-19 vaccine. This material consisted of peripheral blood, taken 28 days after the second AZD1222 dose.

CDR3 protein: CASSLEQGRASHYGYTF. The CDR3 region has the DNA TGTGCCAGCAGCTTAGAACAAGGGAGAGCGTCTCACTATGGCTACACCTTC. The rearrangement uses TRBV7-9 and TRBJ1-2; D gene unclear. The ends were cut back, 1 base at V and 3 bases at J, with 18 bases in the middle. There are 17 residues in the CDR3. CDR1 SEHNR and CDR2 FQNEAQ come from the germline V gene (reference sequence).